A selection of T cell receptor beta chains follows, all from one sample in a study of long-term antiretroviral therapy in people with HIV. Sequenced by immunoSEQ multiplex PCR; TCRdb stores in-frame clones only, minus some. The sample comprises roughly 33,000 clones, more than 60% of which are singletons, and just over 7% rests with the top ten. Sample: unsorted PBMCs, taken 2 years after starting antiretroviral therapy. The receptors derive from a woman between 45 and 65 years old with HIV. Both conserved end residues are part of each CDR3. A D gene is named only where the DNA matches it firmly. Rows give clone size only sometimes, using once, few, many, or a class for an expanded clone.

V gene: TRBV11-2; D gene: -; clone size: -; J gene: TRBJ2-3; CDR3 DNA: TGTGCCAGCAGCTTAGCAGTCACAGATACGCAGTATTTT; CDR3 protein: CASSLAVTDTQYF
V gene: TRBV18; D gene: -; clone size: -; J gene: TRBJ1-6; CDR3 DNA: TGTGCCAGCTCACCTCTGGCAGGTGGGTCGGAATCACCCCTCCACTTT; CDR3 protein: CASSPLAGGSESPLHF
V gene: TRBV7-8; D gene: -; clone size: -; J gene: TRBJ1-2; CDR3 DNA: TGTGCCAGCAGCTTCGAACGGGGGAGCTATGGCTACACCTTC; CDR3 protein: CASSFERGSYGYTF
V gene: TRBV7-8; D gene: -; clone size: once; J gene: TRBJ2-2; CDR3 DNA: TGTGCCAGCAGCTTACAGACGGTCGGCGGGGAGCTGTTTTTT; CDR3 protein: CASSLQTVGGELFF
V gene: TRBV5-1; D gene: -; clone size: -; J gene: TRBJ2-6; CDR3 DNA: TGCGCCAGCAGTCGCGAAACCAGGGTCCGCTCTGGGGCCAACGTCCTGACTTTC; CDR3 protein: CASSRETRVRSGANVLTF
V gene: TRBV12-5; D gene: TRBD1; clone size: -; J gene: TRBJ1-3; CDR3 DNA: TGTGCTAGTGGTCCCGGACAGGTGGGAAACACCATATATTTT; CDR3 protein: CASGPGQVGNTIYF
V gene: TRBV30; D gene: -; clone size: -; J gene: TRBJ2-1; CDR3 DNA: TGTGCCTGGACCCCAGCCCAGCTTTCCTACAATGAGCAGTTCTTC; CDR3 protein: CAWTPAQLSYNEQFF
V gene: TRBV7-2; D gene: -; clone size: -; J gene: TRBJ2-1; CDR3 DNA: TGTGCCAGCAGCCCGCTCGGTAGGGCCTACAATGAGCAGTTCTTC; CDR3 protein: CASSPLGRAYNEQFF
V gene: TRBV5-4; D gene: -; clone size: few; J gene: TRBJ2-2; CDR3 DNA: TGTGCCAGCAGCTTTGAGACCGGGGAGCTGTTTTTT; CDR3 protein: CASSFETGELFF
V gene: TRBV9; D gene: -; clone size: -; J gene: TRBJ1-2; CDR3 DNA: TGTGCCAGCAGCGTAGATAGCCCAGGGCCTCATGGCTACACCTTC; CDR3 protein: CASSVDSPGPHGYTF
V gene: TRBV7-9; D gene: TRBD1; clone size: -; J gene: TRBJ1-5; CDR3 DNA: TGTGCCAGCAGCATGGGGACAGGGGGTAAGATGGATCAGCCCCAGCATTTT; CDR3 protein: CASSMGTGGKMDQPQHF
V gene: TRBV6-1; D gene: -; clone size: -; J gene: TRBJ1-1; CDR3 DNA: TGTGCCAGCAGTGAAGCGAGTGAAGCTTTCTTT; CDR3 protein: CASSEASEAFF
V gene: TRBV5-1; D gene: -; clone size: -; J gene: TRBJ2-4; CDR3 DNA: TGCGCCAGCAGTCGACCACGTTCTCGGCCGGCCAAAAACATTCAGTACTTC; CDR3 protein: CASSRPRSRPAKNIQYF
V gene: TRBV2; D gene: TRBD1; clone size: once; J gene: TRBJ2-3; CDR3 DNA: TGTGCCAGCAGTCGACAGGGCCTGCCCACAGATACGCAGTATTTT; CDR3 protein: CASSRQGLPTDTQYF
V gene: TRBV5-1; D gene: -; clone size: -; J gene: TRBJ1-5; CDR3 DNA: TGCGCCAGCAGCTTGGGCGCCGGTCCCTATCAGCCCCAGCATTTT; CDR3 protein: CASSLGAGPYQPQHF
V gene: TRBV15; D gene: TRBD1; clone size: -; J gene: TRBJ2-7; CDR3 DNA: TGTGCCACCAGCAGGGCCTTTGTGGTGGGGACAGGGGGCTACGAGCAGTACTTC; CDR3 protein: CATSRAFVVGTGGYEQYF
V gene: TRBV14; D gene: -; clone size: -; J gene: TRBJ1-1; CDR3 DNA: TGTGCCAGCAGCCAACCGGGAATGACGACTGAAGCTTTCTTT; CDR3 protein: CASSQPGMTTEAFF
V gene: TRBV6-6; D gene: -; clone size: -; J gene: TRBJ1-6; CDR3 DNA: TGTGCCAGCAGTTTAATCAGGACATCACCCCTCCACTTT; CDR3 protein: CASSLIRTSPLHF
V gene: TRBV9; D gene: TRBD2; clone size: -; J gene: TRBJ2-5; CDR3 DNA: TGTGCCAGCAGCGTAGATTTACTAGCGGGGGGGCAAGAGACCCAGTACTTC; CDR3 protein: CASSVDLLAGGQETQYF
V gene: TRBV27; D gene: -; clone size: -; J gene: TRBJ1-4; CDR3 DNA: TGTGCCAGCACCTGGACGGCTACTAATGAAAAACTGTTTTTT; CDR3 protein: CASTWTATNEKLFF
V gene: TRBV5-1; D gene: -; clone size: medium-sized; J gene: TRBJ1-2; CDR3 DNA: TGCGCCAGCAGTTTAACTAGGGATAGTGGCTACACCTTC; CDR3 protein: CASSLTRDSGYTF
V gene: TRBV5-1; D gene: TRBD1; clone size: few; J gene: TRBJ2-2; CDR3 DNA: TGCGCCAGCAGCTACGCCCTACAGGGGGCAGGCACCGGGGAGCTGTTTTTT; CDR3 protein: CASSYALQGAGTGELFF
V gene: TRBV30; D gene: -; clone size: -; J gene: TRBJ2-3; CDR3 DNA: TGTGCCTGGAGTCCGAAGGTTCCGACGGTTCGTTCTACTAGCACAGATACGCAGTATTTT; CDR3 protein: CAWSPKVPTVRSTSTDTQYF
V gene: TRBV27; D gene: -; clone size: -; J gene: TRBJ2-1; CDR3 DNA: TGTGCCAGCAGTATAACCGGGACAATAAGGGTTGGTTATAATGAGCAGTTCTTC; CDR3 protein: CASSITGTIRVGYNEQFF
V gene: TRBV2; D gene: -; clone size: -; J gene: TRBJ1-2; CDR3 DNA: TGTGCCAGCAGTGGACCCGAACAGGCGCCCTATGGCTACACCTTC; CDR3 protein: CASSGPEQAPYGYTF
V gene: TRBV2; D gene: TRBD1; clone size: few; J gene: TRBJ1-6; CDR3 DNA: TGTGCCAGCATTTCGAACACCGGGACAGCCAATTCACCCCTCCACTTT; CDR3 protein: CASISNTGTANSPLHF
V gene: TRBV27; D gene: -; clone size: -; J gene: TRBJ2-7; CDR3 DNA: TGTGCCAGCAGGACTCAGGGGGGAATCTACGAGCAGTACTTC; CDR3 protein: CASRTQGGIYEQYF
V gene: TRBV27; D gene: -; clone size: -; J gene: TRBJ2-5; CDR3 DNA: TGTGCCAGCAGTTTATCGCGAGCGATTGAGACCCAGTACTTC; CDR3 protein: CASSLSRAIETQYF
V gene: TRBV27; D gene: -; clone size: few; J gene: TRBJ1-6; CDR3 DNA: TGTGCCAGCAGTTTACATGTACAGGGTTCACCCCTCCACTTT; CDR3 protein: CASSLHVQGSPLHF
V gene: TRBV5-6; D gene: -; clone size: -; J gene: TRBJ2-5; CDR3 DNA: TGTGCCAGCAGCGAGACAGACCAAGAGACCCAGTACTTC; CDR3 protein: CASSETDQETQYF
V gene: TRBV7-2; D gene: -; clone size: -; J gene: TRBJ2-1; CDR3 DNA: TGTGCCGGGGTCGGGAGCTCCTACAATGAGCAGTTCTTC; CDR3 protein: CAGVGSSYNEQFF
V gene: TRBV2; D gene: TRBD2; clone size: -; J gene: TRBJ2-7; CDR3 DNA: TGTGCCAGCACCGGGGGGACCGAACCCTACGAGCAGTACTTC; CDR3 protein: CASTGGTEPYEQYF
V gene: TRBV7-3; D gene: TRBD2; clone size: -; J gene: TRBJ2-3; CDR3 DNA: TGTGCCAGCAGCTCACGGACTAGCGGGGGCCCTGGCACAGATACGCAGTATTTT; CDR3 protein: CASSSRTSGGPGTDTQYF
V gene: TRBV15; D gene: -; clone size: -; J gene: TRBJ2-7; CDR3 DNA: TGTGCCACCAGCAGAGATCGTACGCAGGGTCTTTATTACTACGAGCAGTACTTC; CDR3 protein: CATSRDRTQGLYYYEQYF
V gene: TRBV30; D gene: TRBD2; clone size: -; J gene: TRBJ2-7; CDR3 DNA: TGTGCCTGGAGTGTAGTTAGCGGGAATCGAGAGCAGTACTTC; CDR3 protein: CAWSVVSGNREQYF
V gene: TRBV5-1; D gene: TRBD1; clone size: -; J gene: TRBJ2-4; CDR3 DNA: TGCGCCAGCAGCACAGCCGGGACAGGGAATCTAATAGCCAAAAACATTCAGTACTTC; CDR3 protein: CASSTAGTGNLIAKNIQYF